This TCR beta chain was sequenced in a study of response to subunit inactivated influenza vaccine. Study results and limitations: It was the authors' suggestion that each seasonal influenza vaccination recruits few new T cells.

Deletions cut 3 bases from V and 7 bases from J, with 16 bases between. The CDR3 has 14 amino acids. The germline gives CDR1 DFQATT, CDR2 SNEGSKA (reference sequence). This clonotype has just a few counts. Its target is unknown. One entry per CDR3 protein, called by TCRdb with MiXCR from the RT-PCR reads. Of 530,000 or so distinct CDR3 sequences listed, 25% are singletons. The sample was CD4+ T cells sorted from PBMCs, taken more than 4 days after vaccination. This TCR was recovered from a man aged 45-65 years who received an inactivated influenza vaccine. The chain is built from TRBV20-1 and TRBJ2-1, with D maybe TRBD1 (6 bases). CDR3 region: CSASQARGLNEQFF. Written as DNA, the CDR3 is TGCAGTGCTAGTCAGGCAAGGGGGTTGAATGAGCAGTTCTTC.